This T cell receptor (beta chain) was profiled in a study of blood T cell repertoires in COVID-19. Profiled with immunoSEQ multiplex PCR; TCRdb holds only in-frame clones, not every one. The sample lists 200,000 or so clones, around nine tenths occurring once. The source is a woman aged 60-75 years with acute or convalescent COVID-19. The specimen sequenced was peripheral blood.

The DNA of the CDR3 is TGTGCCAGCTCACCAGTTCTAGGCCGCAATGAGCAGTTCTTC. Its translation is CASSPVLGRNEQFF. The V gene is TRBV18, the J gene TRBJ2-1; D not resolved. Trimming pared 2 bases from V and 6 bases from J, leaving 11 bases between. The CDR3 extends over 14 amino acids. Germline lookup yields CDR1 KGHSH and CDR2 LQKENI.